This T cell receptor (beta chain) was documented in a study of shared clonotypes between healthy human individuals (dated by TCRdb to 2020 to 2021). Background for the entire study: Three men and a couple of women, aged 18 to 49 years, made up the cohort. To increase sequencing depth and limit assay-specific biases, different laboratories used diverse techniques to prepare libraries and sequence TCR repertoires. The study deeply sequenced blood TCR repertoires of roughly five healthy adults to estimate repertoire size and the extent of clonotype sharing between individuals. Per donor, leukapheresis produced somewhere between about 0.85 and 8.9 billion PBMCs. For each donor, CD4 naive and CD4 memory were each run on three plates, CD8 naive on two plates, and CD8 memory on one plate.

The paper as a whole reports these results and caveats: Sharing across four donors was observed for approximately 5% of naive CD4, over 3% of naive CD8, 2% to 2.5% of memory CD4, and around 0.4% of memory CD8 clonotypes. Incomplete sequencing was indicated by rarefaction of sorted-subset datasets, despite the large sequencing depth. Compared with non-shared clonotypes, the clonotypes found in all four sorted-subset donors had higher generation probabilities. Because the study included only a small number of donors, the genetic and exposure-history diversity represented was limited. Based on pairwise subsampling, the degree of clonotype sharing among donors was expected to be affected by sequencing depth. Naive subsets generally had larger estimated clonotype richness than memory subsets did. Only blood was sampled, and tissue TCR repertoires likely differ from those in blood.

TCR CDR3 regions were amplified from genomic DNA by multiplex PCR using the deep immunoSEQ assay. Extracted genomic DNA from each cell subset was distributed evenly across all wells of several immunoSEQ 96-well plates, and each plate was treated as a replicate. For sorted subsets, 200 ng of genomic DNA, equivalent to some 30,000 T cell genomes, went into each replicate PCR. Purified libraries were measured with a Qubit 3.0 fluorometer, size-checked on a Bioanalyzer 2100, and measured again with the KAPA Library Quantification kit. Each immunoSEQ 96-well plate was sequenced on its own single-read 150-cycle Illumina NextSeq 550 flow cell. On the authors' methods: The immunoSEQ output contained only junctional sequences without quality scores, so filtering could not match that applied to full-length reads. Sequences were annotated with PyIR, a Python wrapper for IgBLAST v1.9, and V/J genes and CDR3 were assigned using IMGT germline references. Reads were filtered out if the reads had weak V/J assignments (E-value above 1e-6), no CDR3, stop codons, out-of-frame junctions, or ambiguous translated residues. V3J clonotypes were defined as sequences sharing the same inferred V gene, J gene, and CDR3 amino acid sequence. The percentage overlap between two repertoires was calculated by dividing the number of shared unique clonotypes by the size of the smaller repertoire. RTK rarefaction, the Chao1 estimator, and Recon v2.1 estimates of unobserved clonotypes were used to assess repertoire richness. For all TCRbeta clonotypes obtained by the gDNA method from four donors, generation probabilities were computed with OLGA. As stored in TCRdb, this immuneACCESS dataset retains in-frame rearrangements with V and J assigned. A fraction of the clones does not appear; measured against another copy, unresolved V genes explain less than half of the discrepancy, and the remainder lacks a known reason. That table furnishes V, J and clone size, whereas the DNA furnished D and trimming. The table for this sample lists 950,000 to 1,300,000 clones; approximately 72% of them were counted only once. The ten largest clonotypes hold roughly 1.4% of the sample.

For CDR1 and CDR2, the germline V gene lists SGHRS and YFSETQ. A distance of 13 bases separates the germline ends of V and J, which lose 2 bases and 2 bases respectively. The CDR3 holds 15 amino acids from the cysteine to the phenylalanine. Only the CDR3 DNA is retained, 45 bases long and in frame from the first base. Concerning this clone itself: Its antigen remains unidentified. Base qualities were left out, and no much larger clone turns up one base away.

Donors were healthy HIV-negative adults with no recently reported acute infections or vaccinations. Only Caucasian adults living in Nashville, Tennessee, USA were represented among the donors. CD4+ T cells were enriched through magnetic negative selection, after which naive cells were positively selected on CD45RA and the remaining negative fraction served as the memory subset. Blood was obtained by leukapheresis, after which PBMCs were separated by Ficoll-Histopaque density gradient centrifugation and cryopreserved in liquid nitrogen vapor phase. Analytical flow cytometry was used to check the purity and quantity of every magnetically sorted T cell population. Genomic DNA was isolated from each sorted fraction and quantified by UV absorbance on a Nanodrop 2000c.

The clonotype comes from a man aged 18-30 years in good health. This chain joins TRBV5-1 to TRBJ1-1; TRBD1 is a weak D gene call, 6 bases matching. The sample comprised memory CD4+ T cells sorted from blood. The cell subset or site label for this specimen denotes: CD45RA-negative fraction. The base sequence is TGCGCCAGCAGCTTAGCGACAGGCAGTAACACTGAAGCTTTCTTT. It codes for CASSLATGSNTEAFF. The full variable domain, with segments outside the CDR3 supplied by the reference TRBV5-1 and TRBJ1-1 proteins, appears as KAGVTQTPRYLIKTRGQQVTLSCSPISGHRSVSWYQQTPGQGLQFLFEYFSETQRNKGNFPGRFSGRQFSNSRSEMNVSTLELGDSALYLCASSLATGSNTEAFFGQGTRLTVV.